These 27 T cell receptor beta chains were sequenced from one sample in a study of CD8 T cells in Susac syndrome. Reverse transcription of roughly 0.45 to 1 ug RNA was performed with random hexamers. Using its own MiXCR run on the immunoSEQ multiplex PCR reads, TCRdb lists one record per CDR3 protein. Of around 140,000 distinct CDR3 sequences in the sample, roughly 95% were seen once. The sample taken for sequencing was CD4+ T cells from PBMCs. These receptors came from a human donor in good health.

The V call is TRBV7-9, the J call TRBJ2-1; TRBD2 matches at 10 bases. With V trimmed by 5 bases and J by 6 bases, 10 bases remained unmatched. The germline V gene has CDR1 SEHNR and CDR2 FQNEAQ (reference sequence). The CDR3 totals 16 residues. The CDR3 DNA reads as TGTGCCAGCAGCCTCCCTAGCGGGAGCTATGGCAATGAGCAGTTCTTC. This sequence encodes CASSLPSGSYGNEQFF.

The gene calls are TRBV7-9 and TRBJ2-2; unclear D gene. The germline CDR1 and CDR2 sequences are SEHNR and FQNEAQ (reference sequence). There are 14 residues in the CDR3. The ends were cut back, 6 bases at V and 5 bases at J, with 13 bases in the middle. The CDR3 loop reads CASRNLDPTGELFF. The CDR3 DNA follows: TGTGCCAGCAGGAATCTGGACCCAACCGGGGAGCTGTTTTTT.

The sample holds a few counts of this clonotype. The chain joins TRBV6-5 to TRBJ2-5; unclear D gene. Germline-derived CDR1 and CDR2 are MNHEY and SVGAGI. The CDR3 contains 14 residues. V was pared by 6 bases and J by 5 bases, with 16 bases between. CDR3 protein: CASSSGLNAETQYF. In DNA, the CDR3 is TGTGCCAGCAGCTCCGGTCTAAACGCGGAGACCCAGTACTTC.

The chain recombines TRBV27 with TRBJ2-6; TRBD1 aligns across 9 bases. The junction had 18 bases not matched to a gene; V was cut back by 6 bases and J by 0 bases. This CDR3 has 21 residues. CDR1 is MNHEY and CDR2 is SMNVEV in the germline V gene (reference sequence). The CDR3 protein is CASSKQFLPGQGASGANVLTF. In nucleotides, the CDR3 is TGTGCCAGCAGCAAACAGTTCCTACCGGGACAGGGCGCCTCTGGGGCCAACGTCCTGACTTTC.

The chain is built from TRBV12-3 or TRBV12-4 and TRBJ1-1, with a possible D match to TRBD1 (6 bases). The CDR3 is 15 residues long. The ends were cut back, 6 bases at V and 5 bases at J, with 19 bases in the middle. CDR3 loop: CASSRIWGLGTEAFF. In nucleotides, the CDR3 is TGTGCCAGCAGCCGAATATGGGGGCTAGGGACTGAAGCTTTCTTT.

This clonotype has only one observation. CDR3 in DNA: TGTGCCATCGGGTCAATGGGGAACTATGGCTACACCTTC. Amino acid sequence: CAIGSMGNYGYTF. V usage is TRBV10-3 and J usage is TRBJ1-2; D uncertain. V shed 8 bases and J shed 2 bases, with 12 bases lying between them. The germline gives CDR1 ENHRY, CDR2 SYGVKD. CDR3 length equals 13 residues.

The chain combines TRBV6-5 with TRBJ2-2; 8 nucleotides align to TRBD2. Trimming took 4 bases from V and 0 from J; bases not matched to a gene: 4. The CDR3 covers 16 residues. From germline, CDR1 is MNHEY and CDR2 SVGAGI. The CDR3: CASSFLGGANTGELFF. The CDR3 region has the DNA TGTGCCAGCAGTTTCCTCGGGGGGGCGAACACCGGGGAGCTGTTTTTT.

The V and J genes are TRBV24-1 and TRBJ2-7, with a possible D match to TRBD2 (6 bases). V dropped 4 bases and J dropped 6 bases, with 18 bases sitting between them. The CDR3 runs 15 residues. Germline CDR1 and CDR2: KGHDR and SFDVKD. CDR3 protein: CATSDLTRLGGEQYF. The DNA of the CDR3 is TGTGCCACCAGTGACTTGACACGGTTGGGGGGCGAGCAGTACTTC.

This sequence joins TRBV7-9 and TRBJ2-5; TRBD2 matches 14 bases. The germline gives CDR1 SEHNR, CDR2 FQNEAQ (reference sequence). Trimming removed 4 bases from V and 4 bases from J; junction bases left unmatched: 5. This CDR3 region has 16 residues. In nucleotides, the CDR3 is TGTGCCAGCAGCTCCACCGGGACTAGCGGGGGAGAGACCCAGTACTTC. Encoded protein: CASSSTGTSGGETQYF.

This clonotype was detected a few times. V gene TRBV5-6 combines with J gene TRBJ2-7, with 8 bases lining up with TRBD1. V shed 5 bases, J shed 6 bases, and the junction held 4 bases outside the gene matches. CDR3 length equals 12 residues. The germline V gene encodes CDR1 SGHDT and CDR2 YYEEEE. CDR3 in DNA: TGTGCCAGCAGTCGGACAGGGAGCGAGCAGTACTTC. Translation: CASSRTGSEQYF.

This rearrangement joins TRBV7-9 to TRBJ2-3; 8 bases match TRBD1. Per germline, CDR1 SEHNR and CDR2 FQNEAQ (reference sequence). V shed 4 bases, J shed 0 bases, and the junction held 6 bases outside the gene matches. The length of the CDR3 is 16 residues. The CDR3 sequence: CASSSDRAVSTDTQYF. The CDR3 nucleotides read TGTGCCAGCAGCTCGGACAGGGCAGTTAGCACAGATACGCAGTATTTT.

This clonotype was observed a single time. The V gene is TRBV12-3 or TRBV12-4, the J gene TRBJ1-4; D ambiguous. The CDR3 runs 15 residues. The germline V and J ends were trimmed by 0 bases and 6 bases, with 11 bases remaining between them. In nucleotides, the CDR3 is TGTGCCAGCAGTTTAGCGTTGGCAGGAGATGAAAAACTGTTTTTT. Its translation is CASSLALAGDEKLFF.

The genes are TRBV7-2 and TRBJ1-1, with a weak D call TRBD1 (5 bases). The CDR3 contains 13 residues. Germline V CDR1 and CDR2: SGHTA, FQGNSA. Between the trimmed V and J ends, which lost 3 bases and 5 bases, there was a span of 10 bases. The CDR3 sequence is CASSFGQGTEAFF. The CDR3 nucleotides are TGTGCCAGCAGCTTTGGGCAGGGAACTGAAGCTTTCTTT. Complete variable domain (other parts from reference TRBV7-2 and TRBJ1-1): GAGVSQSPSNKVTEKGKDVELRCDPISGHTALYWYRQSLGQGLEFLIYFQGNSAPDKSGLPSDRFSAERTGGSVSTLTIQRTQQEDSAVYLCASSFGQGTEAFFGQGTRLTVV.

The CDR3 loop reads CASSQPGQSAAGELFF. Here the CDR3 DNA reads TGTGCCAGCAGCCAACCGGGACAGAGTGCCGCCGGGGAGCTGTTTTTT. This chain links TRBV3-1 with TRBJ2-2; 7 bases agree with TRBD1. CDR3 length: 16 residues. CDR1 and CDR2 from the germline V gene are LGHDT and YNNKEL (reference sequence). V lost 2 bases and J lost 6; bases outside the gene matches: 9.

This clonotype appeared once. This chain connects TRBV28 to TRBJ2-3, with 7 nucleotides matching TRBD1. The V gene's germline CDR1 is MDHEN and CDR2 SYDVKM. The CDR3 runs 14 residues. V lost 5 bases and J lost 1; bases outside the gene matches: 3. CDR3 nucleotides: TGTGCCAGCAGTCCTACAGGGGGCACAGATACGCAGTATTTT. This codes for CASSPTGGTDTQYF.

The DNA of the CDR3 is TGTGCCAGCAGTTTAGTTCTGGTGGAGGGGTATGGCTACACCTTC. The encoded protein is CASSLVLVEGYGYTF. The chain is built from TRBV28 and TRBJ1-2, with D perhaps matching TRBD1 (5 bases). Germline V gene lookup returns CDR1 MDHEN and CDR2 SYDVKM. The CDR3 sequence is 15 residues long. V shed 2 bases and J shed 5 bases, with 15 bases lying between them.

The chain carries TRBV7-9 and TRBJ2-2; no clear D gene. V was trimmed by 5 bases and J by 4 bases, leaving 14 bases between them. Germline V gives CDR1 SEHNR, CDR2 FQNEAQ (reference sequence). CDR3 length equals 15 residues. The CDR3 DNA follows: TGTGCCAGCAGCCAAGGTTGGGCGACCACCGGGGAGCTGTTTTTT. This translates into CASSQGWATTGELFF.

J is TRBJ1-2 and V is TRBV7-2; 9 positions agree with TRBD1. The CDR3 contains 15 residues. Germline loops: CDR1 SGHTA, CDR2 FQGNSA. V dropped 4 bases and J dropped 2; count of bases not matched to a gene: 5. Written as DNA, the CDR3 is TGTGCCAGCAGCTCACAGGGGGCGCTGAACTATGGCTACACCTTC. The encoded protein is CASSSQGALNYGYTF.

The chain has TRBV12-3 or TRBV12-4 and TRBJ2-7; TRBD2 matches 8 bases. The CDR3 is 15 residues long. V was clipped by 0 bases and J by 0 bases; unmatched bases: 1. This CDR3 is CASSLASGVSYEQYF. CDR3 DNA: TGTGCCAGCAGTTTAGCTAGCGGGGTCTCCTACGAGCAGTACTTC.

This chain joins TRBV18 and TRBJ2-6; D remains unclear. This CDR3 contains 15 residues. The germline CDR1 and CDR2 sequences are KGHSH and LQKENI. V was trimmed by 3 bases and J by 0 bases, leaving 6 bases between them. This CDR3 reads CASSPQNSGANVLTF. CDR3 nucleotides: TGTGCCAGCTCACCCCAAAACTCTGGGGCCAACGTCCTGACTTTC. Filled out from reference TRBV18 and TRBJ2-6, the complete variable domain reads NAGVMQNPRHLVRRRGQEARLRCSPMKGHSHVYWYRQLPEEGLKFMVYLQKENIIDESGMPKERFSAEFPKEGPSILRIQQVVRGDSAAYFCASSPQNSGANVLTFGAGSRLTVL.

The chain recombines TRBV27 with TRBJ1-6; possible D gene TRBD1, 6 bases. Trimming shortened V by 6 bases and J by 8 bases, and 23 bases separated the two germline ends. This CDR3 is 17 amino acids long. CDR1 is MNHEY, CDR2 SMNVEV, per germline (reference sequence). The CDR3 protein is CASSRLRGVSVYSPLHF. CDR3 nucleotides: TGTGCCAGCAGCCGCCTTAGGGGGGTCTCTGTCTATTCACCCCTCCACTTT.

The genes are TRBV10-1 and TRBJ2-7; a possible D gene is TRBD1 (7 bases). The CDR3 runs to 16 residues. Trimming shortened V by 0 bases and J by 5 bases, and 17 bases separated the two germline ends. Looked up from germline, CDR1 is WNHNN and CDR2 is SYGVQD (reference sequence). CDR3 sequence reads: CASSESWQGEVNEQYF. The CDR3 DNA is TGCGCCAGCAGTGAGTCCTGGCAGGGGGAGGTGAACGAGCAGTACTTC.

The J gene is TRBJ1-1, the V gene TRBV5-1, with D perhaps TRBD1 (5 bases). This CDR3 region has 15 residues. V was clipped by 0 bases and J by 4 bases, with 13 bases between them. The germline CDR1 and CDR2 sequences are SGHRS and YFSETQ. The CDR3 nucleotides are TGCGCCAGCAGCTTGGGACAGACCTCGACCACTGAAGCTTTCTTT. Translation: CASSLGQTSTTEAFF.

J is TRBJ1-3 and V is TRBV10-3; D perhaps matches TRBD1 (6 bases). Trimming took off 10 bases at V and 4 bases at J, with 23 bases between the two ends. Per germline, CDR1 ENHRY and CDR2 SYGVKD. CDR3 size: 16 residues. This CDR3 reads CATMPGRGNQGNTIYF. CDR3 in DNA: TGTGCCACGATGCCGGGGAGGGGGAATCAGGGAAACACCATATATTTT.

This chain uses TRBV5-1 with TRBJ2-1; 7 nucleotides line up with TRBD1. CDR1 and CDR2 (germline): SGHRS, YFSETQ. This CDR3 has 13 residues. The J segment lost 6 bases and the V segment lost 0 bases, leaving 0 bases of the junction unmatched. This CDR3 reads CASSLGQGNEQFF. Here the CDR3 DNA reads TGCGCCAGCAGCTTGGGACAGGGCAATGAGCAGTTCTTC. Filled out from reference TRBV5-1 and TRBJ2-1, the complete variable domain reads KAGVTQTPRYLIKTRGQQVTLSCSPISGHRSVSWYQQTPGQGLQFLFEYFSETQRNKGNFPGRFSGRQFSNSRSEMNVSTLELGDSALYLCASSLGQGNEQFFGPGTRLTVL.

The V gene is TRBV25-1, the J gene TRBJ1-2; 7 bases fit TRBD1. Germline V gene data show CDR1 as MGHDK and CDR2 as SYGVNS. J lost 6 bases, V lost 5 bases, and 12 bases had no gene match. CDR3 size: 15 residues. Here the CDR3 reads CASSPPGQTVNGYTF. In nucleotides, the CDR3 is TGTGCCAGCAGTCCCCCGGGACAGACCGTAAATGGCTACACCTTC.

Of note for this clonotype: The germline gene is not matched at one end of the junction; a read error may be the cause. This chain uses TRBV7-7 with TRBJ2-2, with D unclear. This CDR3 has 14 amino acids. The germline V gene has CDR1 SSHAT and CDR2 FNYEAQ (reference sequence). CDR3 bases: TGTGCTAGCAGCTTAGCACTGGCAACCGGGGAGCTGTTTTTT. Its translation is CASSLALATGELFF.